A single sample is the source of the 30 T cell receptor beta chains below, sequenced in a study of T cells after yellow fever vaccination. MiXCR, run by TCRdb on the 5' RACE reads, gives a single entry per CDR3 protein. The sample lists around 590,000 distinct CDR3 sequences, 12% seen once, with about 15% in the top ten. The sequencing used PBMCs, collected on the day of the yellow fever booster vaccination. These TCRs come from a man aged 25-40 years who received the YFV17D yellow fever vaccine.

This clonotype appeared a few times. The V and J genes are TRBV28 and TRBJ2-1; TRBD1 or TRBD2 may be the D gene (6 bases each). The CDR3 has 16 amino acids. Trimming took 6 bases from V and 0 from J, leaving 15 bases between them. Germline CDR1 is MDHEN and CDR2 is SYDVKM. CDR3: CASRDGGISSYNEQFF. CDR3 DNA sequence: TGTGCCAGCAGGGACGGGGGCATTAGCTCCTACAATGAGCAGTTCTTC. The variable domain in full, completed from reference TRBV28 and TRBJ2-1, reads DVKVTQSSRYLVKRTGEKVFLECVQDMDHENMFWYRQDPGLGLRLIYFSYDVKMKEKGDIPEGYSVSREKKERFSLILESASTNQTSMYLCASRDGGISSYNEQFFGPGTRLTVL.

The chain has TRBV20-1 and TRBJ2-5; D remains ambiguous. CDR1 and CDR2 from the germline V gene are DFQATT and SNEGSKA (reference sequence). The CDR3 length is 13 residues. Trimming shortened V by 1 base and J by 2 bases, and 8 bases separated the two germline ends. In DNA form, the CDR3 reads TGCAGTGCTAGAGCGTCACCTCAAGAGACCCAGTACTTC. Translation: CSARASPQETQYF.

This clonotype was recorded a few times. The chain employs TRBV7-2 and TRBJ2-1, with TRBD2 as a possible D gene (6 bases). The V end was cut by 5 bases, the J end by 8 bases, with 13 bases between. The germline V gene has CDR1 SGHTA and CDR2 FQGNSA. The CDR3 loop spans 13 amino acids. The CDR3 region is CASSKTSSDEQFF. CDR3 bases: TGTGCCAGCAGCAAGACTAGTTCCGATGAGCAGTTCTTC.

The sample holds a few counts of this clonotype. The rearrangement joins TRBV5-6 to TRBJ2-5, with 12 nucleotides matching TRBD2. This CDR3 is 16 amino acids long. The trim removed 0 bases at V and 8 bases at J, leaving 8 bases unmatched. CDR1 is SGHDT and CDR2 is YYEEEE in the germline V gene. This CDR3 is CASSLAGTSGRTTQYF. CDR3 nucleotide sequence: TGTGCCAGCAGCTTGGCTGGAACTAGCGGGAGGACTACCCAGTACTTC.

This clonotype was seen a handful of times. The rearrangement uses TRBV20-1 and TRBJ2-1, with 8 bases aligning to TRBD2. The germline V gene encodes CDR1 DFQATT and CDR2 SNEGSKA (reference sequence). The trim removed 5 bases at V and 1 base at J, leaving 7 bases unmatched. This CDR3 region has 15 residues. Written as DNA, the CDR3 is TGCAGTGCTCCCCCTCGGGGGGGGTCCTACAATGAGCAGTTCTTC. It encodes CSAPPRGGSYNEQFF.

The chain employs TRBV20-1 and TRBJ2-3, with 13 nucleotides matching TRBD2. The CDR3 contains 14 residues. V lost 6 bases to trimming and J lost 7 bases; unmatched junction nucleotides: 7. The germline V gene has CDR1 DFQATT and CDR2 SNEGSKA (reference sequence). CDR3 coding DNA: TGCAGTGCCCGGACTAGCGGGAGCAGGTATACGCAGTATTTT. Its translation is CSARTSGSRYTQYF.

This clonotype has more than one count but fewer than ten. V gene TRBV7-9 combines with J gene TRBJ1-5; D is undetermined. The germline V gene encodes CDR1 SEHNR and CDR2 FQNEAQ (reference sequence). V gave up 5 bases and J gave up 10 bases, with 9 bases separating them. This CDR3 has 11 amino acids. The CDR3 DNA sequence: TGTGCCAGCAGCGGGCCGGGTCCCCAGCATTTT. It specifies CASSGPGPQHF.

V gene TRBV5-1 combines with J gene TRBJ2-3, with 9 bases that match TRBD2. Germline V gene sequence: CDR1 SGHRS, CDR2 YFSETQ. V dropped 4 bases and J dropped 2; count of bases not matched to a gene: 5. CDR3 length equals 15 residues. CDR3 amino acids: CASSRREGDTDTQYF. In DNA, the CDR3 is TGCGCCAGCAGCAGGCGGGAGGGCGACACAGATACGCAGTATTTT.

This clonotype has only a few counts. The chain uses TRBV19 and TRBJ2-2; D remains unclear. Trimming left V 4 bases short and J 4 bases short, with 10 bases between. This CDR3 is 14 amino acids long. Germline V gene lookup returns CDR1 LNHDA and CDR2 SQIVND (reference sequence). The CDR3: CASSTPLSTGELFF. CDR3 in DNA: TGTGCCAGTAGTACACCGTTGTCCACCGGGGAGCTGTTTTTT.

There are a few counts of this clonotype. The chain combines TRBV6-1 with TRBJ2-1, with TRBD1 matching 11 bases. CDR3 length equals 15 residues. V lost 4 bases to trimming and J lost 8 bases; unmatched junction nucleotides: 7. Germline V gene data show CDR1 as MNHNS and CDR2 as SASEGT. CDR3 loop: CASSGRTGGSHEQFF. The CDR3 region has the DNA TGTGCCAGCAGTGGGCGGACAGGGGGCTCCCATGAGCAGTTCTTC.

This clonotype appeared a few times. The chain combines TRBV30 with TRBJ1-1; D gene unclear. Trimming took 0 bases from V and 4 from J, leaving 24 bases between them. Germline V gene sequence: CDR1 GTSNPN, CDR2 SVGIG (reference sequence). CDR3 length: 18 residues. CDR3 nucleotides: TGTGCCTGGAGTGTTTGGATCAGAGGACCGCTCGGAGCCACTGAAGCTTTCTTT. Its translation: CAWSVWIRGPLGATEAFF.

This clonotype was detected only a few times. J is TRBJ2-3 and V is TRBV18; 10 positions agree with TRBD2. The CDR3 is 15 amino acids. Trimming at V came to 7 bases and at J to 0 bases, leaving 4 bases not matched to a gene. Germline values: CDR1 KGHSH, CDR2 LQKENI. The CDR3 here is CASLQTSGSTDTQYF. CDR3 in DNA: TGTGCCAGCTTACAGACTAGCGGGAGCACAGATACGCAGTATTTT.

This chain uses TRBV6-4 with TRBJ2-3; 8 bases match TRBD2. V was pared by 3 bases and J by 4 bases, with 3 bases of the junction left unmatched. The CDR3 is 14 amino acids. The germline V gene has CDR1 MRHNA and CDR2 SNTAGT. The CDR3 here is CASSETGGSDTQYF. CDR3 in DNA: TGTGCCAGCAGTGAAACGGGAGGGTCAGATACGCAGTATTTT.

In its sample, this clonotype was seen a few times. The chain employs TRBV20-1 and TRBJ2-1; perhaps TRBD2 as D (7 bases). Deletions cut 3 bases from V and 6 bases from J, with 15 bases between. The germline CDR1 and CDR2 sequences are DFQATT and SNEGSKA (reference sequence). CDR3 length: 14 amino acids. Here the CDR3 reads CSARRRGPFNEQFF. CDR3 nucleotides: TGCAGTGCTAGGCGGCGGGGGCCCTTCAATGAGCAGTTCTTC.

This clonotype was picked up many times. The chain couples TRBV3-1 to TRBJ2-5, with D uncertain. CDR3 length equals 13 residues. Germline assignment: CDR1 LGHDT and CDR2 YNNKEL (reference sequence). Trimming stripped 4 bases from V and 5 bases from J, with 11 bases between. CDR3 in amino acids: CASSLDPRETQYF. The CDR3 bases are TGTGCCAGCAGCCTAGACCCGCGGGAGACCCAGTACTTC.

In its sample, this clonotype was seen a few times. V gene TRBV10-3 combines with J gene TRBJ1-2; TRBD1 aligns across 9 bases. V lost 3 bases and J lost 10; bases outside the gene matches: 3. Germline V lookup: CDR1 ENHRY, CDR2 SYGVKD. This CDR3 is 12 amino acids long. The CDR3 coding sequence is TGTGCCATCAGTGAACAGGGGGCGGACTACACCTTC. Protein: CAISEQGADYTF.

This clonotype was found a few times. The chain is built from TRBV5-1 and TRBJ1-3; D gene ambiguous. The V gene lost 3 bases and the J gene lost 0 bases, with 10 bases spanning the gap. The CDR3 length is 15 residues. In germline, CDR1 is SGHRS, CDR2 YFSETQ. CDR3 DNA sequence: TGCGCCAGCAGCTCTACGGGAGCCTCTGGAAACACCATATATTTT. This gives the protein CASSSTGASGNTIYF. The complete variable domain, with remaining parts taken from reference TRBV5-1 and TRBJ1-3, reads KAGVTQTPRYLIKTRGQQVTLSCSPISGHRSVSWYQQTPGQGLQFLFEYFSETQRNKGNFPGRFSGRQFSNSRSEMNVSTLELGDSALYLCASSSTGASGNTIYFGEGSWLTVV.

This clonotype turned up a few times. The chain carries TRBV14 and TRBJ2-1, with D hard to call. Germline V CDR1 and CDR2: SGHDN, FVKESK. With 4 bases removed from V and 6 bases from J, the gap between germline ends came to 16 bases. CDR3 length: 15 amino acids. The CDR3 sequence: CASSPLTQAVNEQFF. CDR3 sequence (DNA): TGTGCCAGCAGCCCCCTAACGCAAGCTGTCAATGAGCAGTTCTTC.

This clonotype was counted at least ten times. The chain has TRBV4-1 and TRBJ2-3; D is unresolved. The germline CDR1 and CDR2 sequences are MGHRA and YSYEKL. Trimming cost V 4 bases and J 2 bases, with 10 bases left between them. There are 14 residues in the CDR3. The CDR3 loop reads CASSPSEATDTQYF. In nucleotides, the CDR3 is TGCGCCAGCAGCCCATCCGAGGCCACAGATACGCAGTATTTT.

This clonotype was seen a few times. V gene TRBV12-3 or TRBV12-4 combines with J gene TRBJ2-1, with 8 bases aligning to TRBD2. The J segment lost 2 bases and the V segment lost 5 bases, leaving 8 bases of the junction unmatched. The CDR3 sequence is 16 residues long. DNA of the CDR3: TGTGCCAGCAGTCCAAACCCGGGACTAGCCTACAATGAGCAGTTCTTC. This codes for CASSPNPGLAYNEQFF.

This clonotype was observed a handful of times. This chain uses TRBV28 with TRBJ2-3; no clear D gene. V lost 4 bases and J 6 bases, leaving 20 bases between the germline ends. The CDR3 has 16 residues. Germline V gene sequence: CDR1 MDHEN, CDR2 SYDVKM. CDR3 bases: TGTGCCAGCAGTTCTACCCTTAGTCCCCTCCTCGATACGCAGTATTTT. As protein: CASSSTLSPLLDTQYF.

This clonotype was seen a handful of times. The chain combines TRBV18 with TRBJ2-2, with D uncertain. Germline CDR1 is KGHSH and CDR2 is LQKENI. V was cut by 0 bases and J by 6 bases, with 8 bases left in between. The CDR3 sequence is 14 residues long. The CDR3 nucleotides are TGTGCCAGCTCACCACCGCGACCAGCCGGGGAGCTGTTTTTT. It encodes CASSPPRPAGELFF.

This clonotype turned up a few times. The CDR3 DNA follows: TGTGCCAGTAGCCTCTACCGGGACACAGGAGCTTTCTTT. Translation gives CASSLYRDTGAFF. The chain has TRBV19 and TRBJ1-1, with D possibly TRBD1 on 6 matching bases. The germline V gene encodes CDR1 LNHDA and CDR2 SQIVND (reference sequence). The CDR3 is made up of 13 amino acids. The V end was cut by 6 bases, the J end by 10 bases, with 18 bases between.

This clonotype was observed a handful of times. The V and J genes are TRBV11-2 and TRBJ2-1; TRBD2 might be the D (5 bases). The germline CDR1 and CDR2 sequences are SGHAT and FQNNGV. The V end was cut by 4 bases, the J end by 7 bases, with 23 bases between. The CDR3 length is 17 residues. Here the CDR3 DNA reads TGTGCCAGCAGCTCACACCGGGATTTTGGTCGGAATAATGAGCAGTTCTTC. This codes for CASSSHRDFGRNNEQFF.

The J gene is TRBJ2-5, the V gene TRBV5-1; 7 nucleotides match TRBD2. Per germline, CDR1 SGHRS and CDR2 YFSETQ. This CDR3 region has 15 residues. Trimming took 4 bases from V and 4 from J; bases not matched to a gene: 10. The CDR3 bases are TGCGCCAGCAGCCCGGGGGGACCTACGTTAGAGACCCAGTACTTC. It codes for CASSPGGPTLETQYF.

The V and J genes are TRBV5-1 and TRBJ1-1; a weak D match, TRBD1 (5 bases). Trimming cost V 4 bases and J 2 bases, with 12 bases left between them. Germline V lookup: CDR1 SGHRS, CDR2 YFSETQ. The CDR3 consists of 14 residues. CDR3 in amino acids: CASSPIGQNTEAFF. DNA of the CDR3: TGCGCCAGCAGCCCCATCGGACAAAACACTGAAGCTTTCTTT.

The J gene is TRBJ2-3, the V gene TRBV5-1, with a tentative D call TRBD1 (5 bases). Germline-derived CDR1 and CDR2 are SGHRS and YFSETQ. Trimming took off 7 bases at V and 4 bases at J, with 19 bases between the two ends. The CDR3 consists of 15 residues. CDR3 region: CASASEGRAADTQYF. The DNA for the CDR3 is TGCGCCAGCGCGTCAGAAGGCAGGGCGGCAGATACGCAGTATTTT.

Only a few counts were recorded for this clonotype. Written as DNA, the CDR3 is TGTGCCAGCAGCCAAGATCTAGAGTCACCCCTCCACTTT. The encoded protein is CASSQDLESPLHF. The V and J genes are TRBV3-1 and TRBJ1-6; D is unclear. This CDR3 has 13 residues. The V gene lost 0 bases and the J gene lost 10 bases, with 7 bases spanning the gap. Germline-derived CDR1 and CDR2 are LGHDT and YNNKEL (reference sequence).

A few counts support this clonotype. The chain is built from TRBV7-2 and TRBJ2-3, with D hard to call. The CDR3 runs to 15 residues. V was clipped by 4 bases and J by 0 bases, with 11 bases between them. Per germline, CDR1 SGHTA and CDR2 FQGNSA. The CDR3 region is CASSSFGGSTDTQYF. In DNA form, the CDR3 reads TGTGCCAGCAGCTCCTTTGGCGGTAGCACAGATACGCAGTATTTT.

This clonotype showed up many times. The genes are TRBV7-3 and TRBJ2-1; D not certain. Trimming stripped 4 bases from V and 0 bases from J, with 10 bases between. This CDR3 spans 15 amino acids. The germline V gene encodes CDR1 SGHTA and CDR2 FQGTGA. CDR3 in DNA: TGTGCCAGCAGCTCCGGACGGAGCTCCTACAATGAGCAGTTCTTC. Its translation is CASSSGRSSYNEQFF.